This T cell receptor (beta chain) was observed in a study of T cell changes during pregnancy in multiple sclerosis. Libraries were prepared by immunoSEQ multiplex PCR; TCRdb keeps only in-frame clonotypes and omits some of them. The table lists under 40,000 clones, roughly 93% of them singletons. The clonotype originates from a female donor in good health, enrolled as a control in a pregnancy study. Sequenced here: peripheral blood, sampled in the second trimester of pregnancy.

CDR3 nucleotide sequence: TGTGCCAGCAGCTTATCTAGCGGGTACCAAGAGACCCAGTACTTC. It yields the protein CASSLSSGYQETQYF. The V call is TRBV7-6, the J call TRBJ2-5; 8 nucleotides agree with TRBD2. The CDR3 loop spans 15 amino acids. The germline CDR1 and CDR2 sequences are SGHVS and FNYEAQ. The J segment lost 0 bases and the V segment lost 2 bases, leaving 2 bases of the junction unmatched. Filled out from reference TRBV7-6 and TRBJ2-5, the complete variable domain reads GAGVSQSPRYKVTKRGQDVALRCDPISGHVSLYWYRQALGQGPEFLTYFNYEAQQDKSGLPNDRFSAERPEGSISTLTIQRTEQRDSAMYRCASSLSSGYQETQYFGPGTRLLVL.